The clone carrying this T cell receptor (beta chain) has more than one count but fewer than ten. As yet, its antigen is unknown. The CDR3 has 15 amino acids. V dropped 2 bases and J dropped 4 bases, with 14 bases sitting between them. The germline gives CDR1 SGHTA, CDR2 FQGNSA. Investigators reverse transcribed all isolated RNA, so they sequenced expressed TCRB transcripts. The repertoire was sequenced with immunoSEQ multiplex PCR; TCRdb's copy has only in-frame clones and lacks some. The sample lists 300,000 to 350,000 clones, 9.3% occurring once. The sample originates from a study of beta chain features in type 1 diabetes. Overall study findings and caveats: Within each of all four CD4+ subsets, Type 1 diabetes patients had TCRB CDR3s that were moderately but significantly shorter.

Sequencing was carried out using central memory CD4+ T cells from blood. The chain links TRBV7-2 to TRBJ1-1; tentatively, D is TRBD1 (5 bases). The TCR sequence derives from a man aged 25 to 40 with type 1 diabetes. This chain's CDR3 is CASSLFRGEGTEAFF. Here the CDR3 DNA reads TGTGCCAGCAGCTTATTTAGGGGAGAAGGCACTGAAGCTTTCTTT.